The rows below give T cell receptor beta chains drawn from one sample of a study of OX40 agonist ivuxolimab in advanced cancers. The assay was immunoSEQ multiplex PCR, and TCRdb's table has in-frame clones only and misses some. The table has about 69,000 clones, approximately 89% seen once. The sample in question was CD4+ or CD8+ T cells sorted from blood, obtained in a trial of the OX40 agonist ivuxolimab. The source is an adult with an advanced solid tumor such as melanoma, head and neck, liver or kidney cancer. CDR3s include the opening cysteine and the closing phenylalanine or tryptophan. Fields, in order: J gene, D gene, V gene, clone size, CDR3 DNA, CDR3 protein. A D gene is named only where the DNA matches it firmly. Clone size is shown for a subset of rows, as once, few, many or a class of expanded clone.

>TRBJ2-5|-|TRBV15|-
TGTGCCACCAGCAGAGTAGTGCGCGGCCAAGAGACCCAGTACTTC
CATSRVVRGQETQYF
>TRBJ2-7|-|TRBV6-6|-
TGTGCCAGCAGCACCGGGACTGGAGCTTACGAGCAGTACTTC
CASSTGTGAYEQYF
>TRBJ1-5|-|TRBV6-5|-
TGTGCCAGCAGTAAGGCATTAGCAAATCAGCCCCAGCATTTT
CASSKALANQPQHF
>TRBJ1-5|-|TRBV2|-
TGTGCCAGCAGTGAATACAGGTTGAATCAGCCCCAGCATTTT
CASSEYRLNQPQHF
>TRBJ2-3|TRBD2|TRBV7-3|-
TGTGCCAGCAGCTTAAAGGCAGGGGCGGGACTAGCGGGAGGAATCACAGATACGCAGTATTTT
CASSLKAGAGLAGGITDTQYF
>TRBJ2-1|-|TRBV7-9|-
TGTGCCAGCAGAACCCAGATGAGGGAGCAGTTCTTC
CASRTQMREQFF
>TRBJ1-3|-|TRBV9|-
TGTGCCAGCAGCGTAGTGTCCGGCAGCCCTGGAAACACCATATATTTT
CASSVVSGSPGNTIYF
>TRBJ2-7|-|TRBV5-1|-
TGCGCCAGCAGCTTACAGGGAGCCCCCACTGGGGGGGAGCAGTACTTC
CASSLQGAPTGGEQYF
>TRBJ2-3|TRBD1|TRBV6-5|-
TGTGCCAGCAGGAGGGACAGGGAGGATGCAGATACGCAGTATTTT
CASRRDREDADTQYF
>TRBJ2-7|TRBD1|TRBV11-3|-
TGTGCCAGCAGCGACCGGGACAGGGGGTACGAGCAGTACTTC
CASSDRDRGYEQYF
>TRBJ2-1|-|TRBV7-7|once
TGTGCTAGCAGCAAAACCCTATTCCCCTACAATGAGCAGTTCTTC
CASSKTLFPYNEQFF
>TRBJ1-1|-|TRBV5-1|-
TGCGCCAGCAGCCACCGGGGACGGAACACTGAAGCTTTCTTT
CASSHRGRNTEAFF
>TRBJ2-7|-|TRBV10-2|once
TGCGCCAGCAGTGACGTAGGCCGGTCCTACGAGCAGTACTTC
CASSDVGRSYEQYF
>TRBJ2-1|TRBD1|TRBV6-5|-
TGTGCCAGCAGGTGGGGACAGTCCTACAATGAGCAGTTCTTC
CASRWGQSYNEQFF
>TRBJ1-6|-|TRBV25-1|-
TGTGCCAGCAGTGATAGCTCCTATAATTCACCCCTCCACTTT
CASSDSSYNSPLHF
>TRBJ1-2|TRBD1|TRBV5-1|-
TGCGCCAGCAGCCCACCCGGGACAGGCAACAATGGCTACACCTTC
CASSPPGTGNNGYTF
>TRBJ1-1|-|TRBV2|-
TGTGCCAGCAGGACACCTAACACTGAAGCTTTCTTT
CASRTPNTEAFF
>TRBJ2-5|-|TRBV11-3|-
TGTGCCAGCAGCTTAGACAGGGAAAAGACCCAGTACTTC
CASSLDREKTQYF
>TRBJ2-5|TRBD1|TRBV7-6|-
TGTGCCAGCAGCAGGGGGCTACCTCAAGAGACCCAGTACTTC
CASSRGLPQETQYF
>TRBJ2-7|TRBD1|TRBV5-1|-
TGCGCCAGCACGACAGGGGGATCCTACGAGCAGTACTTC
CASTTGGSYEQYF
>TRBJ2-1|-|TRBV11-3|-
TGTGCCAGCAGCTGGGGGCGGGAGCGTCGTGGTGAGCAGTTCTTC
CASSWGRERRGEQFF
>TRBJ2-2|TRBD2|TRBV10-2|-
TGCGCCAGCAGTAGACTAGCGGGAGGGCCAACCGGGGAGCTGTTTTTT
CASSRLAGGPTGELFF
>TRBJ2-5|-|TRBV2|once
TGTGCCAGCAGTGAAGCGGGCCCAGGGCAAGAGACCCAGTACTTC
CASSEAGPGQETQYF
>TRBJ1-2|TRBD1|TRBV28|-
TGTGCCAGCCTCGGGACAGTCTACTATGGCTACACCTTC
CASLGTVYYGYTF
>TRBJ2-3|-|TRBV5-1|-
TGCGCCAGCAGCTTGTGGGGTTTTGATACGCAGTATTTT
CASSLWGFDTQYF
>TRBJ2-1|TRBD2|TRBV28|-
TGTGCCAGCAGTCCCCCTCTAGCGGGAGTTCGGAATGAGCAGTTCTTC
CASSPPLAGVRNEQFF
>TRBJ1-1|-|TRBV21-1|-
TGTGCCAGCAGCAAAGTCGGGGGACAGACTAACACTGAAGCTTTCTTT
CASSKVGGQTNTEAFF
>TRBJ2-5|-|TRBV18|-
TGTGCCAGCTCACCATCCGGGGGGACCCAGTACTTC
CASSPSGGTQYF
>TRBJ2-5|-|TRBV6-1|few
TGTGCCAGCAGTGGCCAGGGTTCCCAGTACTTC
CASSGQGSQYF
>TRBJ1-3|-|TRBV5-6|-
TGTGCCAGCAGCTTTTCAGGGGTCGTGAACACCATATATTTT
CASSFSGVVNTIYF
>TRBJ1-5|-|TRBV5-1|-
TGCGCCAGCAGCTTGGACGGTACAGCAGTGAAGCCCCAGCATTTT
CASSLDGTAVKPQHF
>TRBJ2-7|TRBD1|TRBV18|-
TGTGCCAGCTCCCCGGAGTCGACAGGGAGTCACGGCGGGTACTTC
CASSPESTGSHGGYF
>TRBJ2-1|TRBD2|TRBV11-2|-
TGTGCCAGCAGGCGGACTAGCGGGAGGACCTACAATGAGCAGTTCTTC
CASRRTSGRTYNEQFF
>TRBJ1-1|TRBD1|TRBV7-3|-
TGTGCCAGCAGCCCAGATGACAGGGGGCAAGGGAACACTGAAGCTTTCTTT
CASSPDDRGQGNTEAFF
>TRBJ2-7|-|TRBV29-1|-
TGCAGCGTCGGGGACTACGAGCAGTACTTC
CSVGDYEQYF
>TRBJ1-1|-|TRBV6-5|-
TGTGCCAGCAGTCTTACAGGGCAAGCTGAAGCTTTCTTT
CASSLTGQAEAFF
>TRBJ2-5|-|TRBV7-8|-
TGTGCCAGCAGTAGACCGTCACGACCGGGACACACGGCTCAAGAGACCCAGTACTTC
CASSRPSRPGHTAQETQYF
>TRBJ2-3|-|TRBV27|-
TGTGCCAGCACCCGAGCAGATACGCAGTATTTT
CASTRADTQYF
>TRBJ1-1|-|TRBV6-5|once
TGTGCCACCACGGACAAGTTGGACACTGAAGCTTTCTTT
CATTDKLDTEAFF
>TRBJ2-3|-|TRBV28|-
TGTGCCAGCAGTCAGCGGAAGCGCACAGATACGCAGTATTTT
CASSQRKRTDTQYF
>TRBJ2-7|TRBD1|TRBV5-4|-
TGTGCCAGCAGCTTGGCCCAACAGGGGCGTGAGCAGTACTTC
CASSLAQQGREQYF
>TRBJ1-4|-|TRBV6-1|-
TGTGCCAGCAGTGAGGATGGACGTAATGAAAAACTGTTTTTT
CASSEDGRNEKLFF